This record covers a single T cell receptor beta chain. What it recognizes is unknown. This CDR3 is 20 amino acids long. Germline V gene lookup returns CDR1 MDHEN and CDR2 SYDVKM. V gave up 3 bases and J gave up 0 bases, with 21 bases separating them. Generated by immunoSEQ multiplex PCR, the TCRdb table keeps only in-frame clones and is missing some. The sample contains 2 million to 2.5 million clones, roughly 92% of which appear only once. These data belong to a study of shared clonotypes between healthy human individuals. Nashville, Tennessee was home to all donors, each a Caucasian adult. A split of CD4+ cells into CD45RA+ naive and CD45RA-negative memory subsets was performed. Study-wide results and caveats: Represented genetic and exposure-history diversity was restricted by having few donors. For sorted subsets, rarefaction showed incomplete sequencing despite large depth.

The chain uses TRBV28 and TRBJ2-6; D not resolved. The source is a man younger than 35 in good health. Some clones in this sample may be carry-over from other donors' samples. Sequenced: naive CD4+ T cells from PBMCs. Subset denoted: CD45RA+ positively selected. The DNA of the CDR3 is TGTGCCAGCAGTTTCCCGGCTGGCCATACCCGCGACTCTGGGGCCAACGTCCTGACTTTC. Protein product: CASSFPAGHTRDSGANVLTF. The full variable domain, in which reference TRBV28 and TRBJ2-6 provide the parts outside the CDR3, is DVKVTQSSRYLVKRTGEKVFLECVQDMDHENMFWYRQDPGLGLRLIYFSYDVKMKEKGDIPEGYSVSREKKERFSLILESASTNQTSMYLCASSFPAGHTRDSGANVLTFGAGSRLTVL.